What follows are 27 T cell receptor beta chains derived from one specimen sequenced in a study of blood T cell repertoires in COVID-19. Libraries were prepared by immunoSEQ multiplex PCR; TCRdb keeps only in-frame clonotypes and omits some of them. Here the sample spans 200,000 to 250,000 clones, approximately 80% being singletons. The sample taken for sequencing was peripheral blood. The source of these receptors is a woman older than 75 with acute or convalescent COVID-19.

This clone was detected only once. The CDR3, as DNA: TGTGCCAGCGCAGGGGCAGGGTACGGTGAAGCTTTCTTT. It is translated as CASAGAGYGEAFF. The J gene is TRBJ1-1, the V gene TRBV28; perhaps TRBD1 as D (6 bases). This CDR3 spans 13 amino acids. Germline CDR1 is MDHEN and CDR2 is SYDVKM. Deletions cut 8 bases from V and 7 bases from J, with 17 bases between.

This clone was seen more than once but under ten times. This chain joins TRBV3-1 (or the pseudogene TRBV3-2) and TRBJ1-4, with TRBD1 identical over 8 bases. V gave up 4 bases and J gave up 8 bases; unmatched junction bases: 12. The CDR3 sequence is 16 residues long. Germline CDR1 reads LGHDT; CDR2 reads YNNKEL (reference sequence). CDR3 in amino acids: CASSLQPGQVNEKLFF. Written as DNA, the CDR3 is TGTGCCAGCAGCCTTCAGCCGGGACAGGTGAACGAAAAACTGTTTTTT.

The chain combines TRBV5-5 with TRBJ1-2; D remains ambiguous. V lost 4 bases and J 0 bases, leaving 16 bases between the germline ends. There are 16 residues in the CDR3. CDR1 is SGHKS and CDR2 is YYEKEE in the germline V gene (reference sequence). The CDR3 spells CASSPHTMPANYGYTF. CDR3 nucleotides: TGTGCCAGCAGCCCTCATACAATGCCCGCTAACTATGGCTACACCTTC. The variable domain in full, with the rest retrieved from reference TRBV5-5 and TRBJ1-2, is DAGVTQSPTHLIKTRGQQVTLRCSPISGHKSVSWYQQVLGQGPQFIFQYYEKEERGRGNFPDRFSARQFPNYSSELNVNALLLGDSALYLCASSPHTMPANYGYTFGSGTRLTVV.

V usage is TRBV30 and J usage is TRBJ1-6; D unclear. V gave up 3 bases and J gave up 10 bases, with 13 bases separating them. Looked up from germline, CDR1 is GTSNPN and CDR2 is SVGIG (reference sequence). The CDR3 extends over 13 amino acids. The CDR3 here is CAWRDILGSPLHF. DNA for the CDR3: TGTGCCTGGAGGGATATTCTCGGGTCACCCCTCCACTTT.

The rearrangement links TRBV18 to TRBJ2-5; 8 bases are shared with TRBD2. V was pared by 5 bases and J by 3 bases, with 5 bases of the junction left unmatched. Per the germline V gene, CDR1 is KGHSH and CDR2 is LQKENI. The CDR3 runs 14 residues. DNA of the CDR3: TGTGCCAGCTCAGCCCCACTAGCGGAAGAGACCCAGTACTTC. The encoded protein is CASSAPLAEETQYF.

This chain joins TRBV15 and TRBJ1-5; a weak D match, TRBD1 (6 bases). Germline lookup yields CDR1 LNHNV and CDR2 YYDKDF (reference sequence). The CDR3 extends over 15 amino acids. Trimming took off 5 bases at V and 4 bases at J, with 15 bases between the two ends. CDR3 sequence (DNA): TGTGCCACCAGCGAGCGAAAGGGGGTAAATCAGCCCCAGCATTTT. Residues: CATSERKGVNQPQHF. The complete variable domain, with remaining parts taken from reference TRBV15 and TRBJ1-5, reads DAMVIQNPRYQVTQFGKPVTLSCSQTLNHNVMYWYQQKSSQAPKLLFHYYDKDFNNEADTPDNFQSRRPNTSFCFLDIRSPGLGDTAMYLCATSERKGVNQPQHFGDGTRLSIL.

The rearrangement uses TRBV12-3 or TRBV12-4 and TRBJ2-7, with D maybe TRBD1 (6 bases). V lost 6 bases and J 4 bases, leaving 13 bases between the germline ends. The CDR3 loop spans 13 amino acids. CDR3 amino acids: CASSKRTAYEQYF. CDR3 nucleotide sequence: TGTGCCAGCAGCAAACGGACAGCTTACGAGCAGTACTTC.

This rearrangement joins TRBV7-9 to TRBJ1-6, with TRBD1 matching over 11 bases. Trimming cost V 1 base and J 7 bases; bases outside gene matches: 3. This CDR3 region has 16 residues. Germline V gene sequence: CDR1 SEHNR, CDR2 FQNEAQ (reference sequence). CDR3 region: CASSLEGTGGNSPLHF. The CDR3 DNA is TGTGCCAGCAGCTTAGAAGGGACAGGGGGAAATTCACCCCTCCACTTT.

V gene TRBV4-2 combines with J gene TRBJ1-5; no reliable D call. The CDR3 loop spans 13 amino acids. The germline V gene encodes CDR1 LGHNA and CDR2 YNFKEQ. The V end was cut by 1 base, the J end by 5 bases, with 6 bases between. The DNA for the CDR3 is TGTGCCAGCAGCCAAGGGGAGGATCAGCCCCAGCATTTT. Translation: CASSQGEDQPQHF.

This chain links TRBV10-3 with TRBJ2-2; 10 bases fit TRBD1. CDR3 length equals 16 residues. Per the germline V gene, CDR1 is ENHRY and CDR2 is SYGVKD. V was clipped by 3 bases and J by 4 bases; unmatched bases: 5. CDR3 in amino acids: CAISDLDRGSTGELFF. In DNA, the CDR3 is TGTGCCATCAGTGACCTGGACAGGGGGAGCACCGGGGAGCTGTTTTTT.

This clone has only one observation. The CDR3 DNA follows: TGTGCCACCCGGAGGCGGGTAAACACTGAAGCTTTCTTT. It encodes CATRRRVNTEAFF. The gene calls are TRBV19 and TRBJ1-1; D uncertain. V was trimmed by 10 bases and J by 2 bases, leaving 14 bases between them. This CDR3 comprises 13 residues. The germline gives CDR1 LNHDA, CDR2 SQIVND (reference sequence).

This clone has only one observation. The gene calls are TRBV7-8 and TRBJ2-7; 9 bases align to TRBD1. Germline CDR1 is SGHVS and CDR2 is FQNEAQ. Trimming took 4 bases from V and 6 from J; bases not matched to a gene: 7. The CDR3 loop spans 14 amino acids. CDR3 in amino acids: CASSYRDRVREQYF. CDR3 coding DNA: TGTGCCAGCAGCTACCGGGACAGGGTCCGCGAGCAGTACTTC.

The chain couples TRBV6-2 or TRBV6-3 to TRBJ1-1; D ambiguous. The germline CDR1 and CDR2 sequences are MNHEY and SVGEGT. CDR3 length: 14 residues. V shed 2 bases and J shed 1 base, with 8 bases lying between them. The CDR3 sequence: CASSYHSGNTEAFF. For the CDR3, the DNA is TGTGCCAGCAGTTACCATTCAGGGAACACTGAAGCTTTCTTT.

This clone was found once. V usage is TRBV3-1 (or the pseudogene TRBV3-2) and J usage is TRBJ2-7; the D is unclear. The V end was cut by 4 bases, the J end by 6 bases, with 13 bases between. Germline CDR1 and CDR2: LGHDT and YNNKEL (reference sequence). The CDR3 runs 13 residues. The CDR3 DNA reads TGTGCCAGCAGCCTAAAAGGCGCAGGCGAGCAGTACTTC. Amino acids: CASSLKGAGEQYF.

The V call is TRBV28, the J call TRBJ1-1; no clear D gene. Germline CDR1 MDHEN, CDR2 SYDVKM. The CDR3 is 13 amino acids. V dropped 4 bases and J dropped 6 bases, with 12 bases sitting between them. The CDR3 spells CASSSYGKAEAFF. CDR3 nucleotide sequence: TGTGCCAGCAGTTCCTACGGGAAGGCTGAAGCTTTCTTT.

V gene TRBV10-3 combines with J gene TRBJ2-1; D is ambiguous. This CDR3 has 11 residues. The V end lost 4 bases, the J end lost 5 bases, and 3 bases lay between the germline ends. CDR1 and CDR2 from the germline V gene are ENHRY and SYGVKD. CDR3 region: CAISGDNEQFF. As DNA, the CDR3 is TGTGCCATCAGTGGAGACAATGAGCAGTTCTTC.

The chain carries TRBV5-1 and TRBJ2-7; D might be TRBD2 (5 bases). The germline CDR1 and CDR2 sequences are SGHRS and YFSETQ. V gave up 4 bases and J gave up 3 bases, with 11 bases separating them. This CDR3 spans 13 amino acids. The CDR3 region is CASSELGSYEQYF. In DNA form, the CDR3 reads TGCGCCAGCAGCGAACTAGGGAGCTACGAGCAGTACTTC.

The chain uses TRBV7-9 and TRBJ1-2; 10 bases line up with TRBD1. Trimming removed 5 bases from V and 6 bases from J; junction bases left unmatched: 9. The germline V gene encodes CDR1 SEHNR and CDR2 FQNEAQ (reference sequence). The CDR3 spans 15 residues. CDR3 in amino acids: CASSPAPGQGHGYTF. CDR3 sequence (DNA): TGTGCCAGCAGCCCCGCCCCGGGACAGGGGCATGGCTACACCTTC.

The rearrangement links TRBV11-3 to TRBJ1-6; 11 nucleotides align to TRBD1. With V trimmed by 2 bases and J by 9 bases, 9 bases remained unmatched. The CDR3 totals 17 residues. The V gene's germline CDR1 is SGHNT and CDR2 YENEEA. The CDR3 bases are TGTGCCAGCAGCTTAACAGAGTCCGGGACAGGGGGTTCACCCCTCCACTTT. It specifies CASSLTESGTGGSPLHF. The full variable domain, completed using reference TRBV11-3 and TRBJ1-6, is EAGVVQSPRYKIIEKKQPVAFWCNPISGHNTLYWYLQNLGQGPELLIRYENEEAVDDSQLPKDRFSAERLKGVDSTLKIQPAELGDSAVYLCASSLTESGTGGSPLHFGNGTRLTVT.

The table lists this clone with a count of one. The chain uses TRBV3-1 (or the pseudogene TRBV3-2) and TRBJ1-1; D is unclear. CDR1 is LGHDT and CDR2 is YNNKEL in the germline V gene (reference sequence). This CDR3 spans 12 amino acids. V lost 7 bases and J 8 bases, leaving 14 bases between the germline ends. DNA of the CDR3: TGTGCCAGCACCCTACCCGGGTTAGAAGCTTTCTTT. Translating gives CASTLPGLEAFF.

The genes are TRBV7-8 and TRBJ2-3; D uncertain. Trimming stripped 7 bases from V and 0 bases from J, with 8 bases between. This CDR3 spans 13 amino acids. The germline gives CDR1 SGHVS, CDR2 FQNEAQ. CDR3 sequence (DNA): TGTGCCAGCACGTGGGCTAGCACAGATACGCAGTATTTT. Protein product: CASTWASTDTQYF.

This clone has more than one count but fewer than ten. V is TRBV3-1 (or the pseudogene TRBV3-2) and J is TRBJ1-4, with D uncertain. Trimming took 3 bases from V and 3 from J, leaving 11 bases between them. Per germline, CDR1 LGHDT and CDR2 YNNKEL (reference sequence). The CDR3 consists of 15 residues. CDR3 bases: TGTGCCAGCAGCCAGCGGGTGAACCCTAATGAAAAACTGTTTTTT. Protein: CASSQRVNPNEKLFF.

This chain links TRBV5-4 with TRBJ2-7; maybe TRBD2 (7 bases). This CDR3 has 15 amino acids. The germline V gene has CDR1 SGHNT and CDR2 YYREEE (reference sequence). Trimming removed 5 bases from V and 0 bases from J, with 15 bases in between. CDR3 sequence (DNA): TGTGCCAGCAGTATTGACAGGACTAGCTCCTACGAGCAGTACTTC. It encodes CASSIDRTSSYEQYF.

The chain recombines TRBV29-1 with TRBJ1-2; D call uncertain. The CDR3 spans 10 residues. The V end lost 2 bases, the J end lost 6 bases, and 4 bases lay between the germline ends. Germline V CDR1 and CDR2: SQVTM, ANQGSEA. Here the CDR3 reads CSVERDGYTF. The DNA of the CDR3 is TGCAGCGTTGAACGAGATGGCTACACCTTC.

The chain is built from TRBV18 and TRBJ2-3; 9 bases agree with TRBD2. The CDR3 has 16 residues. CDR1 and CDR2 (germline): KGHSH, LQKENI. V shed 4 bases and J 4 bases; nucleotides not matched to a gene: 9. CDR3 region: CASSRAGGGAPDTQYF. CDR3 coding DNA: TGTGCCAGCTCACGCGCCGGCGGGGGGGCCCCAGATACGCAGTATTTT. Supplemented by reference TRBV18 and TRBJ2-3, the full variable domain reads NAGVMQNPRHLVRRRGQEARLRCSPMKGHSHVYWYRQLPEEGLKFMVYLQKENIIDESGMPKERFSAEFPKEGPSILRIQQVVRGDSAAYFCASSRAGGGAPDTQYFGPGTRLTVL.

The V and J genes are TRBV29-1 and TRBJ2-7, with 11 positions matching TRBD2. Germline V CDR1 and CDR2: SQVTM, ANQGSEA. Trimming took 6 bases from V and 2 from J; bases not matched to a gene: 3. The CDR3 is 13 residues long. The CDR3 coding sequence is TGCAGCGTGTCGACTAGCGGGACCTACGAGCAGTACTTC. Its translation is CSVSTSGTYEQYF.

This chain joins TRBV5-1 and TRBJ2-3; 14 bases are a match to TRBD2. The V gene's germline CDR1 is SGHRS and CDR2 YFSETQ. Trimming at V came to 4 bases and at J to 9 bases, leaving 10 bases not matched to a gene. The CDR3 covers 16 residues. In nucleotides, the CDR3 is TGCGCCAGCAGCGCCCGGACTAGCGGGGGGCAGGACACGCAGTATTTT. As protein: CASSARTSGGQDTQYF. The complete variable domain, with remaining parts taken from reference TRBV5-1 and TRBJ2-3, reads KAGVTQTPRYLIKTRGQQVTLSCSPISGHRSVSWYQQTPGQGLQFLFEYFSETQRNKGNFPGRFSGRQFSNSRSEMNVSTLELGDSALYLCASSARTSGGQDTQYFGPGTRLTVL.